This TCR beta chain appears in the sequencing data of a study of sequential checkpoint blockade in melanoma. Trimming removed 2 bases from V and 2 bases from J, with 6 bases in between. The CDR3 runs to 13 residues. The germline gives CDR1 ENHRY, CDR2 SYGVKD. Produced via immunoSEQ multiplex PCR; TCRdb's table is partial and in-frame only. The sample shows about 40,000 clones, approximately 84% of them seen only once. The treatment here: randomized to nivolumab then ipilimumab (arm A) or the reverse (arm B). The specimen was CD8+ T cells sorted from blood (inferred from file names), collected from a patient given nivolumab and ipilimumab in sequence. The TCR comes from a human donor with melanoma. The chain couples TRBV10-3 to TRBJ1-2, with no clear D. The CDR3 region is CAISEVRNYGYTF. DNA for the CDR3: TGTGCCATCAGTGAGGTCAGGAACTATGGCTACACCTTC.